A single sample gave rise to the 31 T cell receptor beta chains below, sequenced in a study of T cell responses to AZD1222 COVID-19 vaccine. Here immunoSEQ multiplex PCR was the method, and the copy in TCRdb shows in-frame clones only, minus some. The sample has about 180,000 clones, 85% to 90% seen once. The sequenced sample was peripheral blood, obtained on day 0 of AZD1222 vaccination. The receptors stem from an adult in good health.

The V gene is TRBV28, the J gene TRBJ2-1, with 12 bases matching TRBD2. CDR3 size: 17 residues. Germline assignment: CDR1 MDHEN and CDR2 SYDVKM. V trimming: 5 bases; J trimming: 4 bases; junction bases outside the gene matches: 9. The CDR3 reads CASSRGTSGYLYNEQFF. DNA for the CDR3: TGTGCCAGCAGTCGAGGGACTAGCGGGTATTTGTACAATGAGCAGTTCTTC.

This chain joins TRBV4-1 and TRBJ2-3, with a tentative D call TRBD1 (6 bases). The CDR3 is made up of 13 amino acids. Between the trimmed V and J ends, which lost 8 bases and 0 bases, there was a span of 9 bases. Germline assignment: CDR1 MGHRA and CDR2 YSYEKL. The CDR3 coding sequence is TGCGCCAGCTCGGGACATAGCACAGATACGCAGTATTTT. This gives the protein CASSGHSTDTQYF.

The V gene is TRBV5-1, the J gene TRBJ2-2; 16 positions match TRBD2. The CDR3 runs to 19 residues. Germline CDR1 is SGHRS and CDR2 is YFSETQ. V lost 5 bases to trimming and J lost 4 bases; unmatched junction nucleotides: 11. The CDR3 is CASRMGLAGGPSFTGELFF. CDR3 coding DNA: TGCGCCAGCAGGATGGGACTAGCGGGGGGGCCGAGTTTCACCGGGGAGCTGTTTTTT.

This rearrangement joins TRBV6-6 to TRBJ2-7; 8 bases match TRBD1. CDR3 size: 14 residues. The trim removed 5 bases at V and 4 bases at J, leaving 7 bases unmatched. Germline V gives CDR1 MNHNY, CDR2 SVGAGI (reference sequence). The CDR3, as DNA: TGTGCCAGCAGTCCGCGAGGACAGGGTTACGAGCAGTACTTC. It encodes CASSPRGQGYEQYF.

J is TRBJ2-7 and V is TRBV6-2 or TRBV6-3, with TRBD1 as a possible D gene (5 bases). The CDR3 loop spans 14 amino acids. Trimming pared 0 bases from V and 3 bases from J, leaving 9 bases between. Germline CDR1 and CDR2: MNHEY and SVGEGT. CDR3 nucleotides: TGTGCCAGCAGTTACTCGACAGCCTTCTACGAGCAGTACTTC. Translated: CASSYSTAFYEQYF.

The chain couples TRBV3-1 (or the pseudogene TRBV3-2) to TRBJ2-7; TRBD2 matches at 7 bases. This CDR3 is 16 amino acids long. The germline V gene has CDR1 LGHDT and CDR2 YNNKEL (reference sequence). The V gene end was trimmed by 4 bases and the J gene end by 3 bases; junction bases not matched to a gene: 12. CDR3 region: CASSPVGAGRSYEQYF. In nucleotides, the CDR3 is TGTGCCAGCAGCCCCGTGGGAGCCGGGAGGAGCTACGAGCAGTACTTC.

The rearrangement joins TRBV28 to TRBJ2-5; D remains unclear. The CDR3 totals 13 residues. Trimming left V 5 bases short and J 2 bases short, with 9 bases between. The germline V gene has CDR1 MDHEN and CDR2 SYDVKM. CDR3 protein: CASSRRTQETQYF. CDR3 bases: TGTGCCAGCAGTCGTAGAACACAAGAGACCCAGTACTTC.

The V gene is TRBV29-1, the J gene TRBJ2-6; the match to TRBD1 covers 10 bases. Germline lookup yields CDR1 SQVTM and CDR2 ANQGSEA. J lost 2 bases, V lost 6 bases, and 7 bases had no gene match. CDR3 size: 16 residues. CDR3 coding DNA: TGCAGCGTCGTGGGACAGGGGACTCCTGGGGCCAACGTCCTGACTTTC. Protein product: CSVVGQGTPGANVLTF.

This chain links TRBV6-6 with TRBJ2-1; 14 bases match TRBD2. The germline gives CDR1 MNHNY, CDR2 SVGAGI (reference sequence). The CDR3 has 15 residues. V lost 3 bases and J lost 10; bases outside the gene matches: 5. The CDR3 DNA sequence: TGTGCCAGCAGTTATGGACTAGCGGGAGGAGGGGAGCAGTTCTTC. As protein: CASSYGLAGGGEQFF.

This clone was picked up one time. The rearrangement links TRBV7-9 to TRBJ1-5; TRBD1 is a possible D gene (5 bases). The CDR3 contains 17 residues. The germline V gene encodes CDR1 SEHNR and CDR2 FQNEAQ (reference sequence). V dropped 1 base and J dropped 2 bases, with 15 bases sitting between them. As DNA, the CDR3 is TGTGCCAGCAGCTTAGGGTCGGCGGGGCAAGGCAATCAGCCCCAGCATTTT. Residues: CASSLGSAGQGNQPQHF. Together with reference TRBV7-9 and TRBJ1-5, the CDR3 gives the full variable domain: DTGVSQNPRHKITKRGQNVTFRCDPISEHNRLYWYRQTLGQGPEFLTYFQNEAQLEKSRLLSDRFSAERPKGSFSTLEIQRTEQGDSAMYLCASSLGSAGQGNQPQHFGDGTRLSIL.

The chain joins TRBV6-2 or TRBV6-3 to TRBJ1-1, with 8 positions matching TRBD1. Germline V gene data show CDR1 as MNHEY and CDR2 as SVGEGT. The CDR3 loop spans 11 amino acids. Trimming removed 5 bases from V and 10 bases from J; junction bases left unmatched: 3. CDR3 residues: CASSRTGRAFF. DNA for the CDR3: TGTGCCAGCAGTCGGACAGGGAGAGCTTTCTTT.

As to this clone: The same CDR3 also results from other DNA sequences found in this sample. This chain connects TRBV7-9 to TRBJ2-6, with D uncertain. The CDR3 has 16 residues. The germline CDR1 and CDR2 sequences are SEHNR and FQNEAQ (reference sequence). The germline V and J ends were trimmed by 1 base and 7 bases, with 14 bases remaining between them. The CDR3 region has the DNA TGTGCCAGCAGCTTAGACCGGTCGGCCGGAGCCAACGTCCTGACTTTC. Translated: CASSLDRSAGANVLTF.

J is TRBJ1-6 and V is TRBV6-1; 9 nucleotides align to TRBD1. Germline-derived CDR1 and CDR2 are MNHNS and SASEGT. This CDR3 comprises 15 residues. V shed 1 base and J 10 bases; nucleotides not matched to a gene: 5. CDR3 residues: CASSEEDRGVSPLHF. The CDR3 DNA follows: TGTGCCAGCAGTGAAGAGGACAGGGGTGTGTCACCCCTCCACTTT.

This clone was seen once. The V gene is TRBV19, the J gene TRBJ1-6; unclear D gene. There are 13 residues in the CDR3. With 6 bases removed from V and 7 bases from J, the gap between germline ends came to 10 bases. Germline V gives CDR1 LNHDA, CDR2 SQIVND (reference sequence). CDR3 coding DNA: TGTGCCAGTAGGGATATTGTGAATTCACCCCTCCACTTT. Protein sequence: CASRDIVNSPLHF. Together with reference TRBV19 and TRBJ1-6, the CDR3 gives the full variable domain: DGGITQSPKYLFRKEGQNVTLSCEQNLNHDAMYWYRQDPGQGLRLIYYSQIVNDFQKGDIAEGYSVSREKKESFPLTVTSAQKNPTAFYLCASRDIVNSPLHFGNGTRLTVT.

This chain connects TRBV5-1 to TRBJ1-1; the D gene is possibly TRBD1 (6 bases). Trimming shortened V by 2 bases and J by 1 base, and 15 bases separated the two germline ends. CDR3 length: 16 amino acids. CDR1 SGHRS and CDR2 YFSETQ come from the germline V gene. The CDR3 region has the DNA TGCGCCAGCAGCTTAGGGGGGGCTATGGCGAACACTGAAGCTTTCTTT. Its translation is CASSLGGAMANTEAFF.

The chain carries TRBV2 and TRBJ2-3; D might be TRBD1 or TRBD2, each matching 5 bases. V lost 4 bases, J lost 0 bases, and 14 bases lay in between. CDR1 SNHLY and CDR2 FYNNEI come from the germline V gene. The CDR3 contains 16 residues. Here the CDR3 DNA reads TGTGCCAGCAGTGCTCAGGGTAGGACTAGCACAGATACGCAGTATTTT. It translates to CASSAQGRTSTDTQYF.

The chain has TRBV11-2 and TRBJ1-3; no clear D. This CDR3 is built from 14 residues. The germline CDR1 and CDR2 sequences are SGHAT and FQNNGV. Trimming pared 2 bases from V and 0 bases from J, leaving 5 bases between. The CDR3 coding sequence is TGTGCCAGCAGCTTACACAGCTCTGGAAACACCATATATTTT. Amino acid sequence: CASSLHSSGNTIYF.

The V and J genes are TRBV30 and TRBJ1-2; D is ambiguous. V was trimmed by 0 bases and J by 6 bases, leaving 11 bases between them. Germline V gene sequence: CDR1 GTSNPN, CDR2 SVGIG (reference sequence). This CDR3 is 13 amino acids long. The CDR3 here is CAWSVSRDHGYTF. The CDR3 DNA is TGTGCCTGGAGTGTGTCGAGGGATCATGGCTACACCTTC.

The V gene is TRBV10-2, the J gene TRBJ2-7, with TRBD2 matching 11 bases. The V segment lost 8 bases and the J segment 1 base; nucleotides outside the gene matches: 4. The CDR3 covers 14 residues. Germline V gene lookup returns CDR1 WSHSY and CDR2 SAAADI. The chain's CDR3 is CASGTSGRSYEQYF. CDR3 in DNA: TGCGCCAGCGGTACTAGCGGGAGATCCTACGAGCAGTACTTC.

J is TRBJ2-5 and V is TRBV4-3, with D tentatively TRBD1 or TRBD2 (5 bases each). CDR1 is LGHNA and CDR2 is YSLEER in the germline V gene. V shed 0 bases and J shed 7 bases, with 9 bases lying between them. The CDR3 spans 13 residues. This CDR3 is CASSQEGVATQYF. The CDR3 DNA reads TGCGCCAGCAGCCAAGAGGGGGTGGCGACCCAGTACTTC.

The rearrangement joins TRBV10-1 to TRBJ2-7; D remains ambiguous. CDR1 and CDR2 (germline): WNHNN, SYGVQD (reference sequence). CDR3 length: 12 residues. The V end was cut by 3 bases, the J end by 6 bases, with 9 bases between. CDR3: CASSDLGSEQYF. CDR3 sequence (DNA): TGCGCCAGCAGTGACTTAGGATCCGAGCAGTACTTC.

The CDR3: CASSLVTGINQPQHF. The DNA of the CDR3 is TGTGCCAGCAGCTTAGTAACGGGGATTAATCAGCCCCAGCATTTT. The chain has TRBV7-2 and TRBJ1-5; no clear D gene. Germline V CDR1 and CDR2: SGHTA, FQGNSA. The CDR3 runs 15 residues. Trimming left V 1 base short and J 4 bases short, with 11 bases between.

For the CDR3, the DNA is TGTGCCAGCAGTCCTTCTTACGGCTCCTACGAGCAGTACTTC. As protein: CASSPSYGSYEQYF. The J gene is TRBJ2-7, the V gene TRBV7-9; no clear D gene. The V end lost 6 bases, the J end lost 0 bases, and 12 bases lay between the germline ends. CDR1 and CDR2 from the germline V gene are SEHNR and FQNEAQ (reference sequence). CDR3 size: 14 residues.

The V call is TRBV7-8, the J call TRBJ2-2; D uncertain. Germline-derived CDR1 and CDR2 are SGHVS and FQNEAQ. The CDR3 sequence is 14 residues long. The V gene lost 4 bases and the J gene lost 2 bases, with 8 bases spanning the gap. This CDR3 reads CASSSMANTGELFF. CDR3 bases: TGTGCCAGCAGCTCTATGGCTAACACCGGGGAGCTGTTTTTT.

Worth noting for this clone: At the DNA level, this CDR3 is encoded by other sequences in the same sample as well. V usage is TRBV3-1 (or the pseudogene TRBV3-2) and J usage is TRBJ2-7, with 9 bases identical to TRBD1. This CDR3 comprises 13 residues. V gave up 8 bases and J gave up 3 bases; unmatched junction bases: 5. Germline loops: CDR1 LGHDT, CDR2 YNNKEL (reference sequence). The CDR3 spells CASGPGQGYEQYF. The CDR3, as DNA: TGTGCCAGCGGACCGGGACAGGGCTACGAGCAGTACTTC.

The chain carries TRBV11-2 and TRBJ1-4; possible D gene TRBD1, 5 bases. V was trimmed by 5 bases and J by 0 bases, leaving 10 bases between them. The germline V gene has CDR1 SGHAT and CDR2 FQNNGV. The CDR3 totals 15 residues. The CDR3 sequence is CASSRDFSTNEKLFF. CDR3 bases: TGTGCCAGCAGCCGGGACTTTTCAACTAATGAAAAACTGTTTTTT.

There are a few counts of this clone. This sequence joins TRBV28 and TRBJ2-7; D remains unclear. The germline CDR1 and CDR2 sequences are MDHEN and SYDVKM. The CDR3 totals 12 residues. With 5 bases removed from V and 8 bases from J, the gap between germline ends came to 13 bases. The CDR3 is CASSTGGEQQYV. The CDR3 DNA follows: TGTGCCAGCAGTACGGGCGGTGAACAGCAGTACGTC.

The CDR3 protein is CASSSRRRQANTEAFF. The DNA of the CDR3 is TGTGCCAGCAGCTCCCGTAGGAGACAGGCGAACACTGAAGCTTTCTTT. The chain employs TRBV3-1 (or the pseudogene TRBV3-2) and TRBJ1-1, with D perhaps matching TRBD1 (6 bases). Germline V lookup: CDR1 LGHDT, CDR2 YNNKEL (reference sequence). V gave up 5 bases and J gave up 1 base, with 17 bases separating them. The CDR3 has 16 residues.

The chain couples TRBV9 to TRBJ1-5, with D perhaps TRBD1 (5 bases). This CDR3 spans 15 amino acids. With 1 base removed from V and 5 bases from J, the gap between germline ends came to 13 bases. Germline CDR1 SGDLS, CDR2 YYNGEE. Here the CDR3 DNA reads TGTGCCAGCAGCGTAAACGTGGGCAGGGATCAGCCCCAGCATTTT. This gives the protein CASSVNVGRDQPQHF. Based on the CDR3 plus reference TRBV9 and TRBJ1-5, the full variable domain is DSGVTQTPKHLITATGQRVTLRCSPRSGDLSVYWYQQSLDQGLQFLIQYYNGEERAKGNILERFSAQQFPDLHSELNLSSLELGDSALYFCASSVNVGRDQPQHFGDGTRLSIL.

The J gene is TRBJ1-2, the V gene TRBV15; D unresolved. The CDR3 is made up of 16 amino acids. Germline values: CDR1 LNHNV, CDR2 YYDKDF (reference sequence). Trimming cost V 2 bases and J 0 bases, with 13 bases left between them. This chain's CDR3 is CATSRQSALANYGYTF. CDR3 coding DNA: TGTGCCACCAGCAGACAGAGCGCCTTAGCTAACTATGGCTACACCTTC.

The chain is built from TRBV3-1 (or the pseudogene TRBV3-2) and TRBJ1-5; 7 bases align to TRBD1. The CDR3 length is 14 residues. CDR1 LGHDT and CDR2 YNNKEL come from the germline V gene (reference sequence). With 5 bases clipped from V and 4 bases from J, the junction kept 5 bases outside the gene matches. The CDR3 reads CASSADRINQPQHF. The CDR3 DNA reads as TGTGCCAGCAGCGCGGACAGGATTAATCAGCCCCAGCATTTT.